Listed here are 20 T cell receptor beta chains from one sample, sequenced in a study of cytomegalovirus exposure and HLA in healthy donors (dated by TCRdb to 2017 to 2019). Library preparation used the immunoSEQ multiplex PCR assay. The multiplex PCR relied on a mix of 60 forward primers for TCR Vbeta segments and 13 reverse primers for TCR Jbeta segments. TCRdb took this table from immuneACCESS and kept in-frame rearrangements with V and J called. Such tables lack part of the clones; where checked against another copy, unresolved V genes explain under half of the gap, and the rest is unexplained. The sample has over 110,000 clones on record, about 80% of them singletons. The ten largest account for around 5.9% of the sample. Sequencing was done on a sample of PBMCs. The receptor set was obtained from a woman in her thirties or forties in good health and CMV-seropositive.

The chain joins TRBV19 to TRBJ1-1; D not certain. The germline gives CDR1 LNHDA, CDR2 SQIVND (reference sequence). V dropped 3 bases and J dropped 5 bases, with 10 bases sitting between them. The CDR3 covers 13 residues. The DNA of the CDR3 is TGTGCCAGTAGTATTCGAGGCGGAACTGAAGCTTTCTTT. This codes for CASSIRGGTEAFF. Filled out from reference TRBV19 and TRBJ1-1, the complete variable domain reads DGGITQSPKYLFRKEGQNVTLSCEQNLNHDAMYWYRQDPGQGLRLIYYSQIVNDFQKGDIAEGYSVSREKKESFPLTVTSAQKNPTAFYLCASSIRGGTEAFFGQGTRLTVV.

The chain has TRBV4-1 and TRBJ2-5; a weak D match, TRBD2 (6 bases). The CDR3 runs to 16 residues. The germline V gene encodes CDR1 MGHRA and CDR2 YSYEKL. V lost 3 bases and J 5 bases, leaving 19 bases between the germline ends. The CDR3 reads CASSHRTGRGGETQYF. The CDR3 nucleotides read TGCGCCAGCAGCCACAGGACCGGGAGAGGTGGGGAGACCCAGTACTTC.

The chain recombines TRBV7-2 with TRBJ2-3; D is uncertain. Trimming stripped 2 bases from V and 3 bases from J, with 9 bases between. The CDR3 length is 14 residues. Germline-derived CDR1 and CDR2 are SGHTA and FQGNSA. Here the CDR3 reads CASSLYRSTDTQYF. CDR3 nucleotides: TGTGCCAGCAGCTTATACCGGAGTACAGATACGCAGTATTTT.

This chain joins TRBV6-1 and TRBJ1-1; TRBD1 aligns across 8 bases. V shed 6 bases and J 4 bases; nucleotides not matched to a gene: 4. Germline V gives CDR1 MNHNS, CDR2 SASEGT. This CDR3 is 13 amino acids long. The CDR3 loop is CASSRQGTTEAFF. In DNA, the CDR3 is TGTGCCAGCAGCAGACAGGGGACCACTGAAGCTTTCTTT.

This clone was seen only a few times. The rearrangement links TRBV6-1 to TRBJ1-4, with D tentatively TRBD1 (5 bases). The CDR3 extends over 16 amino acids. The ends were cut back, 4 bases at V and 3 bases at J, with 15 bases in the middle. Germline CDR1 MNHNS, CDR2 SASEGT. CDR3 sequence: CASSAAFGAANEKLFF. For the CDR3, the DNA is TGTGCCAGCAGTGCGGCATTTGGGGCGGCTAATGAAAAACTGTTTTTT.

The chain uses TRBV7-2 and TRBJ2-1; D is uncertain. Germline V gene lookup returns CDR1 SGHTA and CDR2 FQGNSA. V lost 1 base and J lost 0, with 10 bases in between. This CDR3 is 16 amino acids long. CDR3 coding DNA: TGTGCCAGCAGCTTAGGGTCGGTAAGCTCCTACAATGAGCAGTTCTTC. Protein: CASSLGSVSSYNEQFF.

For this clone: A junction boundary mismatches the germline segment, possibly from a read error. The gene calls are TRBV5-6 and TRBJ2-7; a weak D match, TRBD1 (5 bases). In germline, CDR1 is SGHDT, CDR2 YYEEEE. The CDR3 covers 11 residues. The DNA of the CDR3 is TGTGCCAGCAGCTTGGAAGGGGCTAGGGACTTC. It codes for CASSLEGARDF.

The table lists this clone with a few counts. The chain employs TRBV7-8 and TRBJ1-1, with 7 bases lining up with TRBD1. Germline V gene data show CDR1 as SGHVS and CDR2 as FQNEAQ. There are 14 residues in the CDR3. The ends lost 0 bases at V and 4 bases at J; junction bases unmatched: 2. The CDR3 bases are TGTGCCAGCAGCTTAGCGGGGACAGCCACTGAAGCTTTCTTT. It specifies CASSLAGTATEAFF.

The chain is built from TRBV27 and TRBJ1-3, with TRBD1 matching 10 bases. V lost 3 bases, J lost 8 bases, and 7 bases stayed unmatched. The germline V gene encodes CDR1 MNHEY and CDR2 SMNVEV (reference sequence). This CDR3 is 15 amino acids long. CDR3 bases: TGTGCCAGCAGTTTGTATCCCGGACAGGGGGACACCATATATTTT. Protein product: CASSLYPGQGDTIYF.

The rearrangement links TRBV7-8 to TRBJ2-3, with 10 nucleotides matching TRBD2. This CDR3 is 16 amino acids long. With 5 bases clipped from V and 2 bases from J, the junction kept 7 bases outside the gene matches. Germline V CDR1 and CDR2: SGHVS, FQNEAQ. CDR3 DNA sequence: TGTGCCAGCAGCCCCAGGACTAGCGGCCACACAGATACGCAGTATTTT. It yields the protein CASSPRTSGHTDTQYF.

The V and J genes are TRBV5-1 and TRBJ2-3; 8 bases are a match to TRBD2. The trim removed 0 bases at V and 4 bases at J, leaving 4 bases unmatched. This CDR3 is 15 amino acids long. Germline V gene sequence: CDR1 SGHRS, CDR2 YFSETQ. CDR3 DNA sequence: TGCGCCAGCAGCTTGGACGGGAGGGACTCAGATACGCAGTATTTT. Residues: CASSLDGRDSDTQYF.

The genes are TRBV7-9 and TRBJ2-1; D uncertain. V gave up 1 base and J gave up 4 bases, with 8 bases separating them. The CDR3 has 14 residues. Germline CDR1 reads SEHNR; CDR2 reads FQNEAQ (reference sequence). Written as DNA, the CDR3 is TGTGCCAGCAGCTTAGATCCTCAGTACAATGAGCAGTTCTTC. It is translated as CASSLDPQYNEQFF.

The chain combines TRBV9 with TRBJ1-1; D gene unclear. This CDR3 region has 15 residues. Trimming took off 0 bases at V and 2 bases at J, with 11 bases between the two ends. Germline V gene lookup returns CDR1 SGDLS and CDR2 YYNGEE. CDR3 sequence reads: CASSVGWSRNTEAFF. The CDR3 coding sequence is TGTGCCAGCAGCGTAGGTTGGAGCCGAAACACTGAAGCTTTCTTT.

This rearrangement joins TRBV6-1 to TRBJ2-1, with 12 bases aligning to TRBD2. The ends lost 3 bases at V and 0 bases at J; junction bases unmatched: 9. CDR1 and CDR2 (germline): MNHNS, SASEGT. This CDR3 region has 19 residues. The CDR3 DNA reads TGTGCCAGCAGTGACCCTTCGACTAGCGGGGGTAGCTCCTACAATGAGCAGTTCTTC. Encoded protein: CASSDPSTSGGSSYNEQFF.

The gene calls are TRBV10-2 and TRBJ1-5; 9 nucleotides line up with TRBD1. The V segment lost 4 bases and the J segment 2 bases; nucleotides outside the gene matches: 3. The CDR3 loop spans 15 amino acids. The V gene's germline CDR1 is WSHSY and CDR2 SAAADI. CDR3 nucleotides: TGCGCCAGCAGTGGTCGGGACAGGGGCAATCAGCCCCAGCATTTT. Residues: CASSGRDRGNQPQHF.

The chain links TRBV15 to TRBJ1-2; D is unclear. The CDR3 loop spans 12 amino acids. Trimming took 5 bases from V and 5 from J, leaving 9 bases between them. Germline V CDR1 and CDR2: LNHNV, YYDKDF (reference sequence). This chain's CDR3 is CATSLAGYGYTF. CDR3 coding DNA: TGTGCCACCAGCCTGGCGGGGTATGGCTACACCTTC.

The rearrangement joins TRBV11-3 to TRBJ2-7; 10 nucleotides line up with TRBD2. Germline V gene data show CDR1 as SGHNT and CDR2 as YENEEA. The J segment lost 5 bases and the V segment lost 4 bases, leaving 5 bases of the junction unmatched. The length of the CDR3 is 14 residues. The CDR3, as DNA: TGTGCCAGCAGCTGTAGCGGGAGGTTCAACGAGCAGTACTTC. It specifies CASSCSGRFNEQYF.

The chain couples TRBV7-3 to TRBJ2-1; D is possibly TRBD2 (6 bases). The V gene's germline CDR1 is SGHTA and CDR2 FQGTGA. This CDR3 is built from 16 residues. The V and J ends lost 5 bases and 6 bases respectively, with 20 bases between them. CDR3 nucleotide sequence: TGTGCCAGCAGCGCCAGAGTCTTATCGGGAGCCAATGAGCAGTTCTTC. Translating it yields CASSARVLSGANEQFF.

The chain carries TRBV2 and TRBJ2-5; TRBD1 agrees at 8 bases. The J segment lost 5 bases and the V segment lost 4 bases, leaving 21 bases of the junction unmatched. Germline CDR1 SNHLY, CDR2 FYNNEI. The CDR3 is made up of 19 amino acids. CDR3 coding DNA: TGTGCCAGCAGTGCCCAGGGGGCGCCGGGTTTGGGGATTCTGGAGACCCAGTACTTC. Translation: CASSAQGAPGLGILETQYF.

V usage is TRBV4-1 and J usage is TRBJ2-5; 10 nucleotides agree with TRBD2. V lost 4 bases, J lost 0 bases, and 8 bases stayed unmatched. The CDR3 loop spans 17 amino acids. Germline V gene data show CDR1 as MGHRA and CDR2 as YSYEKL. The DNA of the CDR3 is TGCGCCAGCAGCCCGGTGGAGCGGGGGGGAAACCAAGAGACCCAGTACTTC. This gives the protein CASSPVERGGNQETQYF.